This TCR beta chain derives from a study of blood T cells in healthy people across ages (dated by TCRdb to the mid-2010s). About the full investigation: In model experiments, template switching captured roughly one uniquely barcoded TCR beta cDNA molecule for every two T cells. Using deep sequencing normalized with unique cDNA molecular identifiers, the study measured how TCR beta repertoire diversity changes with age. Four age groups were formed from the donors: young (average approximately 15 years), middle-aged (just under 40), aged (around 68) and long-lived (more than 75). Donors of different ages were randomly distributed across sequencing lanes to avoid experimental bias. For two donors (one aged 18 to 29 and one aged 80 or older), the study analyzed two additional independent replicas of 1 million unique cDNA reads from the same blood draw. Overall study outcomes, separate from this receptor: As age increased, observed TCR beta diversity per million T cells dropped in a roughly linear way, and a significant reduction was already evident by age 40. Compared with the aged group, the long-lived group had more naive CD4+ T cells, fewer expanded clones and increased TCR diversity, a pattern suggesting age selection. Estimates of total diversity based on one million sequenced T cells were considered lower bounds and underestimates. A strong correlation was found between observed TCR beta diversity and the percentage of naive T cells measured by flow cytometry. Since profiling was done on bulk unsorted PBMCs, naive and antigen-experienced compartments could not be conclusively compared. Because the CMV infection status of the donors was unknown, age-related changes in expanded clonotypes may potentially have been confounded.

The library was produced with 5' RACE. The run used an Illumina HiSeq 2500. A second 7 to 11 cycle PCR used a sample-barcoded 5' primer and a J-beta primer mix. Each TCR beta cDNA molecule received a unique molecular identifier from a template-switch 5' adaptor carrying 12 random nucleotides. Each sample yielded at least 3 million CDR3-containing paired-end reads. First-strand cDNA synthesis was performed from all RNA using the Mint cDNA synthesis kit, with priming by a TRBC-specific oligonucleotide. After uracil-DNA glycosylase treatment, a first 18-cycle PCR used universal primers M1SS and BC2_uni_R on all cDNA. The original pipeline was this. Normalization of each sample was performed by random selection of 1 million high-quality reads, each carrying a distinct molecular identifier. Instead of being binned into consensus sequences, reads with shared molecular identifiers were discarded. CDR3 identification, clonotype clustering and error correction used MiTCR with a Q25 quality threshold and the strictest error-elimination algorithm. A nonparametric unseen species model with Euler transformation was used to estimate a lower bound on total TCR beta diversity. The raw public reads went through TCRdb reprocessing: fastp at Q25, MiXCR clone calling, in-frame beta chains kept. Every distinct CDR3 protein forms one entry, paired with its most common genes and DNA. The V and J calls, along with clone size, are taken from TCRdb and not from the paper's own processing. The sample has 1.4 million or so distinct CDR3 sequences on record, roughly 43% of them singletons. Together, the top ten hold over 3.5% of the sample.

The donors were roughly 39 Caucasian individuals from Russia, aged 6 to 90 years, who were systemically healthy. Approximately 11 milliliters of peripheral blood were drawn from each donor into EDTA-treated Vacutainer tubes. Ficoll-Paque density-gradient centrifugation was used to isolate PBMCs, with at least 6.5 million per sample. Total RNA was extracted from PBMCs with Trizol reagent, with at least 6 micrograms obtained per sample. For every donor, flow cytometry on a PBMC aliquot measured the percentage of naive CD45RAhigh/CD27high T cells. The CDR3 runs 14 amino acids, cysteine and phenylalanine included. Solely the CDR3 DNA is kept, with 42 bases framed from the first base. V was cut back by 2 bases and J by 4 bases, leaving a gap of 11 bases between them. For CDR1 and CDR2, the germline V gene lists SNHLY and FYNNEI. A remark on this clonotype: Its antigen is still unknown. No much larger clone exists at a distance of one base, and base qualities are not known.

The chain is made from TRBV2 and TRBJ2-5; the D gene identity is not certain. The receptor's source is a woman between 18 and 29 years old in good health. Sequences were obtained from blood. The CDR3 protein: CASSERRLTETQYF. The bases are TGTGCCAGCAGTGAACGGCGTCTAACAGAGACCCAGTACTTC.